This T cell receptor (beta chain) derives from a study of blood T cell repertoires in COVID-19. Study overall: Sources were T cells, B-cell-depleted T cells, or PBMCs; the material itself was cDNA or gDNA.

The CDR3 totals 17 residues. Authors' methods: From reference gene primer amplification, estimates of nucleated cell counts were derived. Sequencing was performed with immunoSEQ multiplex PCR; in TCRdb, only in-frame clones are kept and a portion is missing. Clone size and the V and J calls come from that table; the DNA yielded D and trimming. The sample has about 74,000 clones; roughly 91% are singletons. This receptor was taken from an elderly woman with active or convalescent COVID-19. Sample: peripheral blood. The chain is built from TRBV1 and TRBJ2-1; TRBD2, as called in the table, went unchecked against the DNA. TRBV1 is marked as a pseudogene. CDR3 coding DNA: TGCACCAGCAGCCAGGGGGGGCACCTCGTAACCTACAATGAGCAGTTCTTC. Translated: CTSSQGGHLVTYNEQFF.